The 16 T cell receptor beta chains reported below all come from one sample, sequenced in a study of T cells in Graves' hyperthyroidism and ophthalmopathy. RNA transcripts were the template for amplifying TCR beta CDR3 regions. A set of HTBI primers served as the primers for a first-round RT-PCR of the TCR CDR3. TCRdb re-analysed the multiplex PCR reads in MiXCR, keeping a single row per CDR3 protein. The table has about 400,000 distinct CDR3 sequences, roughly 15% seen once. The sequencing sample was made of blood. Receptors originate from a woman aged 18-29 years with Graves' hyperthyroidism.

In its sample, this clonotype was seen a few times. The V and J genes are TRBV5-4 and TRBJ1-4; D might be TRBD1 (5 bases). The CDR3 runs to 12 residues. The germline V gene encodes CDR1 SGHNT and CDR2 YYREEE (reference sequence). Trimming took off 5 bases at V and 8 bases at J, with 10 bases between the two ends. Here the CDR3 DNA reads TGTGCCAGCAGACTCTCAGGGGAAAAACTGTTTTTT. This encodes CASRLSGEKLFF.

This clonotype was observed at least ten times. This chain links TRBV20-1 with TRBJ2-7, with TRBD2 identical over 8 bases. Germline V gene lookup returns CDR1 DFQATT and CDR2 SNEGSKA (reference sequence). The V and J ends lost 0 bases and 2 bases, in that order; junction bases with no gene match: 3. The CDR3 spans 14 residues. The CDR3, as DNA: TGCAGTGCTAGAGATGTAGCGGGGACCTACGAGCAGTACTTC. It translates to CSARDVAGTYEQYF.

For the CDR3, the DNA is TGTGCCAGCAGCCAAGTTCCTAGGGGGCCGGGGAACGTTCAGTACTTC. It yields the protein CASSQVPRGPGNVQYF. The chain combines TRBV3-1 with TRBJ2-4; 7 bases agree with TRBD1. The junction had 14 bases not matched to a gene; V was cut back by 1 base and J by 11 bases. CDR1 is LGHDT and CDR2 is YNNKEL in the germline V gene (reference sequence). The length of the CDR3 is 16 residues.

V usage is TRBV27 and J usage is TRBJ2-7, with 9 bases aligning to TRBD2. From germline, CDR1 is MNHEY and CDR2 SMNVEV (reference sequence). V shed 2 bases and J 5 bases; nucleotides not matched to a gene: 7. The CDR3 runs to 15 residues. CDR3 DNA sequence: TGTGCCAGCAGTTTAGCGGGAGGGCCTGCGGACGAGCAGTACTTC. Its protein product is CASSLAGGPADEQYF.

This chain uses TRBV18 with TRBJ1-4; D is unresolved. The germline V gene has CDR1 KGHSH and CDR2 LQKENI. This CDR3 comprises 11 residues. V was pared by 5 bases and J by 5 bases, with 3 bases between. CDR3 in amino acids: CASSANEKLFF. The CDR3 DNA sequence: TGTGCCAGCTCAGCCAATGAAAAACTGTTTTTT.

This clonotype was recorded a few times. This chain connects TRBV7-9 to TRBJ2-1; D perhaps matches TRBD2 (5 bases). Trimming pared 1 base from V and 7 bases from J, leaving 11 bases between. The germline gives CDR1 SEHNR, CDR2 FQNEAQ (reference sequence). The CDR3 contains 14 residues. This CDR3 reads CASSLGGTGNEQFF. In DNA form, the CDR3 reads TGTGCCAGCAGCTTAGGCGGAACGGGGAATGAGCAGTTCTTC.

The chain links TRBV7-2 to TRBJ2-1, with TRBD2 matching over 9 bases. CDR3 length equals 16 residues. With 5 bases clipped from V and 1 base from J, the junction kept 6 bases outside the gene matches. CDR1 is SGHTA, CDR2 FQGNSA, per germline. CDR3 bases: TGTGCCAGCAGCACGTCAAGCGGGAGGTCCTACAATGAGCAGTTCTTC. It is translated as CASSTSSGRSYNEQFF.

The V and J genes are TRBV6-4 and TRBJ2-3; TRBD1 might be the D (5 bases). V was shortened by 6 bases and J by 0 bases, with 13 bases between the two germline ends. The length of the CDR3 is 15 residues. Germline CDR1 is MRHNA and CDR2 is SNTAGT. In nucleotides, the CDR3 is TGTGCCAGCAGCCTGGACACATCTAGCACAGATACGCAGTATTTT. Its protein is CASSLDTSSTDTQYF.

This clonotype was observed at least ten times. J is TRBJ2-5 and V is TRBV11-1, with D hard to call. Trimming removed 2 bases at V and 5 bases at J, with 12 bases between. This CDR3 comprises 14 residues. Germline CDR1 and CDR2: SGHAT and FQDESV (reference sequence). DNA of the CDR3: TGTGCCAGCAGCTTATATGTCCGGAGCGAGACCCAGTACTTC. Protein product: CASSLYVRSETQYF.

This clonotype was seen a handful of times. CDR3 protein: CSAREGQGYTEAFF. In DNA form, the CDR3 reads TGCAGTGCTAGAGAGGGACAGGGATACACTGAAGCTTTCTTT. The genes are TRBV20-1 and TRBJ1-1, with 9 bases matching TRBD1. Germline V gene lookup returns CDR1 DFQATT and CDR2 SNEGSKA (reference sequence). V lost 0 bases and J lost 3; bases outside the gene matches: 2. The length of the CDR3 is 14 residues.

This clonotype has a count of ten or more. The genes are TRBV28 and TRBJ1-6, with a possible D match to TRBD1 (5 bases). There are 12 residues in the CDR3. V was clipped by 4 bases and J by 8 bases, with 6 bases between them. Germline V gene lookup returns CDR1 MDHEN and CDR2 SYDVKM. Here the CDR3 reads CASSSGYSPLHF. In nucleotides, the CDR3 is TGTGCCAGCAGTTCAGGGTATTCACCCCTCCACTTT.

DNA for the CDR3: TGTGCCAGCAATCTGAAGCCCAACACTGAAGCTTTCTTT. Its protein is CASNLKPNTEAFF. J is TRBJ1-1 and V is TRBV27; no clear D gene. The CDR3 is 13 residues long. In germline, CDR1 is MNHEY, CDR2 SMNVEV (reference sequence). Trimming took off 7 bases at V and 2 bases at J, with 11 bases between the two ends.

This clonotype has only a few counts. V and J are TRBV5-5 and TRBJ2-2, with D maybe TRBD1 (5 bases). V was clipped by 0 bases and J by 8 bases, with 14 bases between them. Germline CDR1 SGHKS, CDR2 YYEKEE (reference sequence). The CDR3 consists of 15 residues. The CDR3 here is CASSLVWGSAGELFF. Here the CDR3 DNA reads TGTGCCAGCAGCTTGGTTTGGGGCTCGGCAGGGGAGCTGTTTTTT. Using reference TRBV5-5 and TRBJ2-2 for the parts outside the CDR3, the full variable domain is DAGVTQSPTHLIKTRGQQVTLRCSPISGHKSVSWYQQVLGQGPQFIFQYYEKEERGRGNFPDRFSARQFPNYSSELNVNALLLGDSALYLCASSLVWGSAGELFFGEGSRLTVL.

In the case of this clonotype: The germline gene is not matched at one end of the junction; a read error may be the cause. CDR3 bases: TGTGCCAGCATTTTACGGACAGGCCTCTCCTACGAGCAGTACTTC. The encoded protein is CASILRTGLSYEQYF. V gene TRBV27 combines with J gene TRBJ2-7, with TRBD1 identical over 7 bases. The CDR3 sequence is 15 residues long. The V gene's germline CDR1 is MNHEY and CDR2 SMNVEV (reference sequence).

This clonotype was recorded many times. V is TRBV20-1 and J is TRBJ2-1; 7 bases align to TRBD2. This CDR3 has 15 residues. V lost 6 bases, J lost 1 base, and 9 bases stayed unmatched. Germline values: CDR1 DFQATT, CDR2 SNEGSKA (reference sequence). CDR3 DNA: TGCAGTGCGCCCGGCGCTAGCGGTTCCTACAATGAGCAGTTCTTC. Protein product: CSAPGASGSYNEQFF.

This clonotype came up many times. The chain recombines TRBV12-5 with TRBJ2-1, with 12 bases matching TRBD1. Germline V gives CDR1 LGHNT, CDR2 FRNRAP. This CDR3 region has 14 residues. Trimming removed 5 bases from V and 12 bases from J; junction bases left unmatched: 8. Here the CDR3 DNA reads TGTGCTAGTGGTCCCTTCGGGACAGGGGGCTGGCAGTTCTTC. Its translation: CASGPFGTGGWQFF.